The clone carrying this T cell receptor (beta chain) has a single count. The data stem from a study of CDR3 diversity in severe acne. Germline CDR1 SGDLS, CDR2 YYNGEE. The CDR3 is 15 amino acids. V lost 3 bases to trimming and J lost 2 bases; unmatched junction nucleotides: 8. TCRdb ran MiXCR on the PCR reads and lists one entry per CDR3 protein. The sample includes under 95,000 distinct CDR3 sequences, around 50% of them seen just once. The sequencing sample was made of blood. The rearrangement joins TRBV9 to TRBJ2-7, with 7 bases identical to TRBD1. The receptor was isolated from a male donor in good health, serving as a control. CDR3 DNA sequence: TGTGCCAGCAGCGCCCTAGGGGGCGCAACCTACGAGCAGTACTTC. Its protein is CASSALGGATYEQYF.